This TCR beta chain was documented in a study of T cells in Graves' hyperthyroidism and ophthalmopathy. Germline V gene lookup returns CDR1 MNHEY and CDR2 SMNVEV (reference sequence). V dropped 6 bases and J dropped 7 bases, with 7 bases sitting between them. The CDR3 consists of 12 residues. RNA transcripts were the template for amplifying TCR beta CDR3 regions. HTBI primers were employed in a first-round RT-PCR of the TCR CDR3. TCRdb re-called the multiplex PCR reads through MiXCR, storing one row per CDR3 protein. The table has around 350,000 distinct CDR3 sequences, 13% to 15% seen once. This sequence originates from a woman in her sixties or seventies with Graves' ophthalmopathy. Sequenced material: blood. J is TRBJ1-6 and V is TRBV27; no clear D gene. This CDR3 is CASSQTNSPLHF. CDR3 sequence (DNA): TGTGCCAGCAGCCAGACCAATTCACCCCTCCACTTT.